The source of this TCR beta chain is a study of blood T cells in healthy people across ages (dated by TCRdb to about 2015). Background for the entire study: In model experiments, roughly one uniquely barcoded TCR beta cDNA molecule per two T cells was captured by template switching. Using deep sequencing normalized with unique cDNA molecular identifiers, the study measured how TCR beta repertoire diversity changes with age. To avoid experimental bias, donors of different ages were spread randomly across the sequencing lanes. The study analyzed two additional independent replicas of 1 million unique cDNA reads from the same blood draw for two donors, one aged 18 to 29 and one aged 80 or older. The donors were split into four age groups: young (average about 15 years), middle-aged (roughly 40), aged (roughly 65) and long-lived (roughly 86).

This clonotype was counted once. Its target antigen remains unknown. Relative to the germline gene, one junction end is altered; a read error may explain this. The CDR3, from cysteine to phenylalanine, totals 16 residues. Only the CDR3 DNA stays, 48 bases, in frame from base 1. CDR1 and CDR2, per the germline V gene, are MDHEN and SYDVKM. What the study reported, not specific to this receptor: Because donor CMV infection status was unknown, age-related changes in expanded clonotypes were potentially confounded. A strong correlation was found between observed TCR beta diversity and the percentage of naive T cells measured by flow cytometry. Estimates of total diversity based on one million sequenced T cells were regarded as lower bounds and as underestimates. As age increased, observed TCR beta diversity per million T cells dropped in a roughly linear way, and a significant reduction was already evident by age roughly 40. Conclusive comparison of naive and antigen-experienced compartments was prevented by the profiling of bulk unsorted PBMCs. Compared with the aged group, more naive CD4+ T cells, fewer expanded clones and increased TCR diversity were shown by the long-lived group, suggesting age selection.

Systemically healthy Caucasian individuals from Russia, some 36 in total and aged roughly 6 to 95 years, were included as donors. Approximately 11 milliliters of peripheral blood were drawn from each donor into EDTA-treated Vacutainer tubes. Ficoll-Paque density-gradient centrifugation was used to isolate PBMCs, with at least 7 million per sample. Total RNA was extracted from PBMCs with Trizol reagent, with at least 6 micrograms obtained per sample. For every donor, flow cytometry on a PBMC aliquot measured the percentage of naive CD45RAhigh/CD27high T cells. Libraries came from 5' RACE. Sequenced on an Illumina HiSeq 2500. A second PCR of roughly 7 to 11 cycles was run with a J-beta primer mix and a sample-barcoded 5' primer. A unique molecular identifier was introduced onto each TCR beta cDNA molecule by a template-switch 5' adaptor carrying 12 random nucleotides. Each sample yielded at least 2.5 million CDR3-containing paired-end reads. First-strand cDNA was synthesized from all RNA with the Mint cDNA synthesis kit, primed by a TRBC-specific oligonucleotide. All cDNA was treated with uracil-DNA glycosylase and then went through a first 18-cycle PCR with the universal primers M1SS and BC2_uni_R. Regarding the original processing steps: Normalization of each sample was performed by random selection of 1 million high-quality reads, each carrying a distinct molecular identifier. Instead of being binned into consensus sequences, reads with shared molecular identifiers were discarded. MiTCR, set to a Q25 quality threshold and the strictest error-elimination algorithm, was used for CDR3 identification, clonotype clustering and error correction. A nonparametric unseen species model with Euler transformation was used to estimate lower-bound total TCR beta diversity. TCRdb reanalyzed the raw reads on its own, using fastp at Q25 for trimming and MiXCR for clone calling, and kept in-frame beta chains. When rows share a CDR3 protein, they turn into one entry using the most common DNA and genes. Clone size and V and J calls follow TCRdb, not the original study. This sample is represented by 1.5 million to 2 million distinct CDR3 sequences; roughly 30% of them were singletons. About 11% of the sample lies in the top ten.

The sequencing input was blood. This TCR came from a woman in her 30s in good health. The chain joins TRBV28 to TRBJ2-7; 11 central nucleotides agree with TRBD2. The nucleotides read TGTGCCAGCAGCCCCTATAGCGGGAGGGCCCTCGACGAGCGGTACTTC. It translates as CASSPYSGRALDERYF.